In this sample, the clone carrying this TCR beta chain turned up many times. One end of the junction varies from germline; a read error may be responsible. Germline CDR1 SEHNR, CDR2 FQNEAQ (reference sequence). This CDR3 has 13 residues. The CDR3 regions of TCR beta were amplified from RNA transcripts. An initial round of RT-PCR targeting the TCR CDR3 relied on the HTBI primer set. Via MiXCR, TCRdb re-called the multiplex PCR reads, giving one row per CDR3 protein. The sample has approximately 640,000 distinct CDR3 sequences; 17% are singletons. Patients counted as stable if ophthalmopathy did not develop within 18 months. Investigators excluded patients with uncontrolled infection, other autoimmune disease, pregnancy or lactation. This record belongs to a study of T cells in Graves' hyperthyroidism and ophthalmopathy.

V gene TRBV7-9 combines with J gene TRBJ2-7; TRBD2 aligns across 7 bases. Sequences were obtained from blood. This TCR was sampled from a man aged 50-59 years with Graves' hyperthyroidism. The CDR3 DNA reads TGTGCCAGCAGTTTAGCGGGCTTCTACGAGCAGTACTTC. This sequence encodes CASSLAGFYEQYF.